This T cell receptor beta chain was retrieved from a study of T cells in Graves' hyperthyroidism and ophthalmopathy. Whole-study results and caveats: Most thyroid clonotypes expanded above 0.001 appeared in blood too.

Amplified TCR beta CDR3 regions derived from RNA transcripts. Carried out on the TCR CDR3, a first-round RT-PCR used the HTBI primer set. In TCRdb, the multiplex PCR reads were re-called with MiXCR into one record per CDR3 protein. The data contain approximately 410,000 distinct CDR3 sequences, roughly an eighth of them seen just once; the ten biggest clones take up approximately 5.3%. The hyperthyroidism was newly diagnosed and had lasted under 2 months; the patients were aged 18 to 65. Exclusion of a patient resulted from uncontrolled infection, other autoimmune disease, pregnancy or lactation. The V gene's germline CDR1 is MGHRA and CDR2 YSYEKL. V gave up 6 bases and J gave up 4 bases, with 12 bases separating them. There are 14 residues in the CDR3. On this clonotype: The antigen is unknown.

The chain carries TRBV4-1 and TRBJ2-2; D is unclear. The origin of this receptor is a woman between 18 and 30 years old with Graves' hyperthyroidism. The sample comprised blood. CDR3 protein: CASRGLTGTGELFF. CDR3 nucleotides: TGCGCCAGCAGGGGCCTGACGGGCACCGGGGAGCTGTTTTTT.